This T cell receptor beta chain stems from a study of T cell responses to AZD1222 COVID-19 vaccine. General study results and limits: Close to half of all spike-specific TCRs reportedly target regions of the variants that are unmutated. Compared with day 0, the breadth and depth of the Spike-specific TCR repertoire rose significantly after two doses of AZD1222. Donors in the cohort were predominantly white British and more often female, and clonal diversity was possibly underestimated. Repertoires were sampled only after the peak T cell response.

TCRdb's table, derived via immunoSEQ multiplex PCR, lists solely in-frame clones and lacks some. The data hold 150,000 or so clones, with less than 90% observed a single time. There are 16 residues in the CDR3. Deletions cut 1 base from V and 2 bases from J, with 9 bases between. Per germline, CDR1 LGHNA and CDR2 YNFKEQ. About this clone itself: The antigen remains unidentified.

The source is an adult in good health. The chain joins TRBV4-2 to TRBJ2-6; no reliable D call. Sequencing used peripheral blood, obtained on day 0 of MenACWY control vaccination. The CDR3 DNA sequence: TGTGCCAGCAGCCAAGGACAAGGGACTGGGGCCAACGTCCTGACTTTC. It codes for CASSQGQGTGANVLTF.